This T cell receptor beta chain was identified during a study of CD4 T cells in relation to SARS-CoV-2 and coronaviruses. For the study at large: TCR beta CDR3s were sequenced after approximately ten-day antigen culture of PBMCs. Notes on the study in general: SARS-CoV-2-driven expansion was significantly weaker in crossreactive than monoreactive clones.

Here immunoSEQ multiplex PCR was the method, and the copy in TCRdb shows in-frame clones only, minus some. The data show 20,000 to 25,000 clones, around 72% seen once. V shed 4 bases and J 9 bases; nucleotides not matched to a gene: 4. Germline CDR1 MNHEY, CDR2 SVGAGI. The length of the CDR3 is 15 residues. This clone was observed a single time. Its antigen is currently unknown. CD4+ T cells from unexposed donors were obtained before the COVID-19 pandemic (2011-2018). CD4+ T cells were isolated from the cells after about 11 days of culture. Unexposed-donor CD4+ T cells were probed with SARS-CoV-2 S/N and four cold-coronavirus spikes, cells permitting.

The chain uses TRBV6-5 and TRBJ2-1; TRBD2 agrees at 15 bases. The receptor was isolated from a human donor in good health. Sample: CD4+ T cells from PBMCs, cultured in vitro. The CDR3 nucleotides read TGTGCCAGCAGTTCGGGACTAGCGGGAGGAATTGAGCAGTTCTTC. It translates to CASSSGLAGGIEQFF.